The 21 T cell receptor beta chains given below trace back to one sample, sequenced in a study of blood T cell repertoires in COVID-19. Data came from immunoSEQ multiplex PCR; TCRdb stores just in-frame clones and leaves some out. This repertoire shows fewer than 300,000 clones, 82% found once; its top ten account for 3.1%. Sequencing was done on a sample of peripheral blood. The receptors here all came from a woman in her late teens or twenties with acute or convalescent COVID-19.

J is TRBJ1-5 and V is TRBV19, with D maybe TRBD1 (5 bases). Trimming removed 11 bases at V and 5 bases at J, with 16 bases between. The germline gives CDR1 LNHDA, CDR2 SQIVND (reference sequence). This CDR3 comprises 13 residues. The CDR3 loop reads CASRDLYDQPQHF. CDR3 in DNA: TGTGCCTCCAGGGATCTCTACGATCAGCCCCAGCATTTT.

This rearrangement joins TRBV18 to TRBJ1-5; 12 nucleotides align to TRBD1. Germline V gives CDR1 KGHSH, CDR2 LQKENI. The CDR3 loop spans 19 amino acids. J was trimmed by 7 bases and V by 2 bases; bases with no gene match: 15. The CDR3 loop reads CASSPRDLSGTGGRQPQHF. The CDR3 DNA reads as TGTGCCAGCTCACCAAGAGATTTAAGCGGGACAGGGGGCCGACAGCCCCAGCATTTT. The full variable domain, in which reference TRBV18 and TRBJ1-5 provide the parts outside the CDR3, is NAGVMQNPRHLVRRRGQEARLRCSPMKGHSHVYWYRQLPEEGLKFMVYLQKENIIDESGMPKERFSAEFPKEGPSILRIQQVVRGDSAAYFCASSPRDLSGTGGRQPQHFGDGTRLSIL.

The V gene is TRBV5-4, the J gene TRBJ2-7, with 12 bases lining up with TRBD2. V was clipped by 5 bases and J by 6 bases; unmatched bases: 9. The V gene's germline CDR1 is SGHNT and CDR2 YYREEE (reference sequence). This CDR3 spans 15 amino acids. The CDR3 loop reads CASRPLAGGPSEQYF. CDR3 bases: TGTGCCAGCAGGCCCCTAGCGGGAGGGCCCTCCGAGCAGTACTTC.

This clone has only a few counts. The V and J genes are TRBV3-1 (or the pseudogene TRBV3-2) and TRBJ1-2, with 9 bases aligning to TRBD1. With 8 bases clipped from V and 2 bases from J, the junction kept 3 bases outside the gene matches. Germline CDR1 and CDR2: LGHDT and YNNKEL (reference sequence). The CDR3 is made up of 13 amino acids. This CDR3 is CASGDRANYGYTF. In DNA form, the CDR3 reads TGTGCCAGCGGGGACAGGGCGAACTATGGCTACACCTTC.

The chain carries TRBV24-1 and TRBJ1-1, with 10 bases identical to TRBD1. From germline, CDR1 is KGHDR and CDR2 SFDVKD. The CDR3 covers 13 residues. V lost 7 bases to trimming and J lost 3 bases; unmatched junction nucleotides: 1. The CDR3: CATRDRGYTEAFF. CDR3 nucleotides: TGTGCCACCAGGGACAGGGGGTACACTGAAGCTTTCTTT.

The chain employs TRBV7-9 and TRBJ2-2; 7 nucleotides line up with TRBD2. V was pared by 3 bases and J by 4 bases, with 5 bases of the junction left unmatched. The CDR3 consists of 15 residues. Germline V gene lookup returns CDR1 SEHNR and CDR2 FQNEAQ (reference sequence). The CDR3, as DNA: TGTGCCAGCAGCTTGTGGACTAGTACCACCGGGGAGCTGTTTTTT. It translates to CASSLWTSTTGELFF.

The chain carries TRBV28 and TRBJ1-5; no clear D. This CDR3 has 11 residues. Looked up from germline, CDR1 is MDHEN and CDR2 is SYDVKM. Trimming removed 4 bases from V and 7 bases from J, with 5 bases in between. The CDR3 nucleotides read TGTGCCAGCAGTTCCGGGCAGCCCCAGCATTTT. The encoded protein is CASSSGQPQHF.

The chain joins TRBV2 to TRBJ1-4, with TRBD1 identical over 9 bases. Germline CDR1 reads SNHLY; CDR2 reads FYNNEI. The ends lost 3 bases at V and 7 bases at J; junction bases unmatched: 3. The CDR3 contains 14 residues. Here the CDR3 reads CASSETGGGEKLFF. CDR3 DNA: TGTGCCAGCAGTGAGACAGGGGGAGGTGAAAAACTGTTTTTT. The full variable domain, with the rest looked up from reference TRBV2 and TRBJ1-4, is EPEVTQTPSHQVTQMGQEVILRCVPISNHLYFYWYRQILGQKVEFLVSFYNNEISEKSEIFDDQFSVERPDGSNFTLKIRSTKLEDSAMYFCASSETGGGEKLFFGSGTQLSVL.

The chain joins TRBV5-1 to TRBJ2-3; a possible D gene is TRBD2 (6 bases). The V and J ends lost 0 bases and 0 bases respectively, with 8 bases between them. The CDR3 totals 15 residues. Germline V gene lookup returns CDR1 SGHRS and CDR2 YFSETQ. The CDR3 spells CASSLAGTSTDTQYF. The CDR3 DNA follows: TGCGCCAGCAGCTTGGCCGGGACTAGCACAGATACGCAGTATTTT.

This chain joins TRBV28 and TRBJ2-7, with 8 bases matching TRBD1. CDR3 size: 14 residues. V shed 5 bases, J shed 3 bases, and the junction held 6 bases outside the gene matches. In germline, CDR1 is MDHEN, CDR2 SYDVKM. The CDR3 nucleotides read TGTGCCAGCAGTATGACAGGGGCTTTCTACGAGCAGTACTTC. As protein: CASSMTGAFYEQYF. The entire variable domain, with the rest obtained from reference TRBV28 and TRBJ2-7, is as follows: DVKVTQSSRYLVKRTGEKVFLECVQDMDHENMFWYRQDPGLGLRLIYFSYDVKMKEKGDIPEGYSVSREKKERFSLILESASTNQTSMYLCASSMTGAFYEQYFGPGTRLTVT.

This clone was seen a handful of times. The chain recombines TRBV2 with TRBJ2-1, with TRBD2 matching over 8 bases. Germline V CDR1 and CDR2: SNHLY, FYNNEI. The CDR3 spans 14 residues. J gave up 5 bases and V 3 bases, and 3 bases lay outside the gene matches. CDR3 region: CASSESGRDNEQFF. The CDR3 nucleotides read TGTGCCAGCAGTGAGAGCGGGAGAGACAATGAGCAGTTCTTC.

The CDR3 spells CASSPYGVNEKLFF. CDR3 sequence (DNA): TGTGCCAGCTCACCGTATGGAGTAAATGAAAAACTGTTTTTT. The rearrangement joins TRBV18 to TRBJ1-4; D not resolved. Trimming took 3 bases from V and 5 from J, leaving 10 bases between them. Germline V gene sequence: CDR1 KGHSH, CDR2 LQKENI. This CDR3 comprises 14 residues.

The chain couples TRBV30 to TRBJ1-4, with D possibly being TRBD1 (6 bases). Trimming removed 3 bases from V and 10 bases from J, with 15 bases in between. There are 13 residues in the CDR3. In germline, CDR1 is GTSNPN, CDR2 SVGIG (reference sequence). CDR3 nucleotides: TGTGCCTGGAGCCCTCAGACAGGTCCAAAACTGTTTTTT. Protein product: CAWSPQTGPKLFF.

The V and J genes are TRBV27 and TRBJ1-2, with D hard to call. The V end was cut by 6 bases, the J end by 2 bases, with 16 bases between. From germline, CDR1 is MNHEY and CDR2 SMNVEV (reference sequence). This CDR3 spans 15 amino acids. The CDR3 loop is CASRPSGNENYGYTF. CDR3 bases: TGTGCCAGCAGACCCTCGGGAAATGAAAACTATGGCTACACCTTC.

V gene TRBV11-2 combines with J gene TRBJ2-7; 11 bases fit TRBD2. V dropped 6 bases and J dropped 6; count of bases not matched to a gene: 10. Germline assignment: CDR1 SGHAT and CDR2 FQNNGV. The CDR3 is 15 residues long. The CDR3 is CASSVSLAGDSEQYF. The CDR3 nucleotides read TGTGCCAGCAGTGTGTCACTAGCGGGAGATTCCGAGCAGTACTTC.

The chain uses TRBV3-1 (or the pseudogene TRBV3-2) and TRBJ2-4; D is unclear. Germline V gene sequence: CDR1 LGHDT, CDR2 YNNKEL (reference sequence). CDR3 length: 17 residues. Trimming left V 4 bases short and J 0 bases short, with 16 bases between. The CDR3 protein is CASSRRHPTLAKNIQYF. The CDR3 bases are TGTGCCAGCAGCCGGCGACACCCGACATTAGCCAAAAACATTCAGTACTTC.

V usage is TRBV27 and J usage is TRBJ1-6, with D possibly being TRBD1 (5 bases). V lost 5 bases and J 5 bases, leaving 16 bases between the germline ends. The germline gives CDR1 MNHEY, CDR2 SMNVEV (reference sequence). The CDR3 is 16 amino acids. The DNA of the CDR3 is TGTGCCAGCAGTCCTGGGCAGGGTCCCAATAATTCACCCCTCCACTTT. It translates to CASSPGQGPNNSPLHF.

The chain carries TRBV2 and TRBJ2-1, with D perhaps TRBD2 (6 bases). V was cut by 2 bases and J by 2 bases, with 10 bases left in between. The V gene's germline CDR1 is SNHLY and CDR2 FYNNEI. This CDR3 comprises 15 residues. The CDR3, as DNA: TGTGCCAGCAGTGAACTAGCGAGCGCCTACAATGAGCAGTTCTTC. Protein: CASSELASAYNEQFF.

The chain couples TRBV3-1 (or the pseudogene TRBV3-2) to TRBJ1-2; D is unclear. CDR3 length: 15 residues. Trimming pared 0 bases from V and 4 bases from J, leaving 12 bases between. The germline V gene encodes CDR1 LGHDT and CDR2 YNNKEL (reference sequence). CDR3 nucleotides: TGTGCCAGCAGCCAAGATATACAGCCGACCTATGGCTACACCTTC. It yields the protein CASSQDIQPTYGYTF.

In DNA form, the CDR3 reads TGTGCCAGCAGCTATACAGGGAACTATGGCTACACCTTC. This encodes CASSYTGNYGYTF. V gene TRBV7-9 combines with J gene TRBJ1-2, with D perhaps TRBD1 (6 bases). Trimming took 4 bases from V and 2 from J, leaving 8 bases between them. Looked up from germline, CDR1 is SEHNR and CDR2 is FQNEAQ (reference sequence). This CDR3 has 13 residues.

The chain carries TRBV19 and TRBJ2-7, with D maybe TRBD1 (5 bases). Germline V gene data show CDR1 as LNHDA and CDR2 as SQIVND (reference sequence). V shed 5 bases and J shed 3 bases, with 11 bases lying between them. The CDR3 totals 13 residues. CDR3 in DNA: TGTGCCAGTAGTGGGCAGGGCGGCTACGAGCAGTACTTC. Its protein is CASSGQGGYEQYF.